The rows below give T cell receptor beta chains drawn from one sample of a study of response to subunit inactivated influenza vaccine. TCRdb re-called the RT-PCR reads through MiXCR, storing one row per CDR3 protein. The sample yields approximately 520,000 distinct CDR3 sequences, about 17% seen once. This specimen was CD4+ T cells sorted from PBMCs, taken roughly 24 months after vaccination. All receptors derive from a man between 50 and 75 years old who received an inactivated influenza vaccine. The CDR3 runs from the conserved cysteine through the conserved F or W.

j_gene: TRBJ1-1
len: 14
v_gene: TRBV6-1
CDR3aa: CASRQGQKNTEAFF

j_gene: TRBJ1-5
len: 17
v_gene: TRBV20-1
CDR3aa: CSASGDRLITSNQPQHF

j_gene: TRBJ2-1
len: 15
v_gene: TRBV7-9
CDR3aa: CASSLPLAGGNEQFF

j_gene: TRBJ2-2
len: 12
v_gene: TRBV29-1
CDR3aa: CSVLLRTGELFF

j_gene: TRBJ2-3
len: 16
v_gene: TRBV5-1
CDR3aa: CASSPGTGAGTDTQYF

j_gene: TRBJ2-7
len: 12
v_gene: TRBV6-2/TRBV6-3
CDR3aa: CASSDGPYEQYF

j_gene: TRBJ2-5
len: 15
v_gene: TRBV28
CDR3aa: CASSSSGLAEETQYF

j_gene: TRBJ2-7
len: 13
v_gene: TRBV5-1
CDR3aa: CASSSDNSYEQYF

j_gene: TRBJ2-3
len: 13
v_gene: TRBV6-2/TRBV6-3
CDR3aa: CASSYSQLRLEYF

j_gene: TRBJ2-3
len: 17
v_gene: TRBV5-8
CDR3aa: CASSRAGAGVYTDTQYF

j_gene: TRBJ2-1
len: 12
v_gene: TRBV11-2
CDR3aa: CASSSVSGSPFF

j_gene: TRBJ1-4
len: 14
v_gene: TRBV20-1
CDR3aa: CSASPGTGREKLFF

j_gene: TRBJ2-3
len: 12
v_gene: TRBV10-2
CDR3aa: CASSGSRDTQYF

j_gene: TRBJ1-4
len: 15
v_gene: TRBV7-9
CDR3aa: CASSASRGTNEKLFF

j_gene: TRBJ2-2
len: 16
v_gene: TRBV4-2
CDR3aa: CASSQVPGGRTGELFF

j_gene: TRBJ2-2
len: 14
v_gene: TRBV20-1
CDR3aa: CSASRGHVSGELFF

j_gene: TRBJ1-1
len: 13
v_gene: TRBV12-3/TRBV12-4
CDR3aa: CASSPGPWSEAFF

j_gene: TRBJ2-2
len: 14
v_gene: TRBV20-1
CDR3aa: CSARRVGNTGELFF

j_gene: TRBJ2-3
len: 15
v_gene: TRBV5-1
CDR3aa: CASSPDGLSTDTQYF

j_gene: TRBJ2-2
len: 15
v_gene: TRBV5-6
CDR3aa: CASRGGGPGTGELFF

j_gene: TRBJ1-1
len: 14
v_gene: TRBV7-9
CDR3aa: CASSLMGPDTEAFF

j_gene: TRBJ2-1
len: 16
v_gene: TRBV5-5
CDR3aa: CASTPWRGATYNEQFF

j_gene: TRBJ2-1
len: 12
v_gene: TRBV19
CDR3aa: CASSFPYNEQFF

j_gene: TRBJ2-1
len: 15
v_gene: TRBV6-5
CDR3aa: CASSYTGPSYNEQFF

j_gene: TRBJ1-4
len: 14
v_gene: TRBV28
CDR3aa: CASSPGPFNEKLFF

j_gene: TRBJ2-5
len: 15
v_gene: TRBV12-3/TRBV12-4
CDR3aa: CASSQTGGSRETQYF

j_gene: TRBJ2-3
len: 14
v_gene: TRBV24-1
CDR3aa: CATAASGGTDTQYF

j_gene: TRBJ2-7
len: 14
v_gene: TRBV7-2
CDR3aa: CASSGGGTSYEQYF

j_gene: TRBJ1-1
len: 13
v_gene: TRBV20-1
CDR3aa: CSARDGKHTEAFF

j_gene: TRBJ2-2
len: 18
v_gene: TRBV4-1
CDR3aa: CASSQAIPLAANTGELFF

j_gene: TRBJ2-3
len: 14
v_gene: TRBV6-1
CDR3aa: CASNGQGGTDTQYF

j_gene: TRBJ2-2
len: 13
v_gene: TRBV2
CDR3aa: CASNLKNTGELFF

j_gene: TRBJ1-6
len: 16
v_gene: TRBV6-2/TRBV6-3
CDR3aa: CASSYSTRANNSPLHF

j_gene: TRBJ2-5
len: 14
v_gene: TRBV12-3/TRBV12-4
CDR3aa: CASTDLAGRETQYF

j_gene: TRBJ1-3
len: 16
v_gene: TRBV20-1
CDR3aa: CSAPQTTGMAGNTIYF

j_gene: TRBJ2-5
len: 15
v_gene: TRBV9
CDR3aa: CASSVQLGIGEIQYF

j_gene: TRBJ2-7
len: 13
v_gene: TRBV14
CDR3aa: CASSQAGFYEQYF

j_gene: TRBJ2-1
len: 13
v_gene: TRBV20-1
CDR3aa: CSASASWDNEQFF

j_gene: TRBJ2-3
len: 18
v_gene: TRBV20-1
CDR3aa: CSARTSWSALSSTDTQYF

j_gene: TRBJ2-7
len: 12
v_gene: TRBV20-1
CDR3aa: CSARLAVYEQYF

j_gene: TRBJ1-1
len: 13
v_gene: TRBV11-2
CDR3aa: CASSLKMNTEAFF

j_gene: TRBJ1-6
len: 16
v_gene: TRBV7-2
CDR3aa: CASSLAAPGGNSPLHF

j_gene: TRBJ2-3
len: 14
v_gene: TRBV29-1
CDR3aa: CSAPASLRTDTQYF

j_gene: TRBJ2-5
len: 13
v_gene: TRBV7-2
CDR3aa: CASSLTRQETQYF

j_gene: TRBJ2-3
len: 16
v_gene: TRBV7-6
CDR3aa: CASSLVPGYGTDTQYF

j_gene: TRBJ2-4
len: 15
v_gene: TRBV20-1
CDR3aa: CSAVSGRPDPNIQYF

j_gene: TRBJ2-2
len: 17
v_gene: TRBV6-5
CDR3aa: CASNWAGSRTPTGELFF

j_gene: TRBJ2-5
len: 14
v_gene: TRBV7-8
CDR3aa: CASSSGGLGETQYF

j_gene: TRBJ2-1
len: 15
v_gene: TRBV9
CDR3aa: CASSVDGGAVNEQFF

j_gene: TRBJ1-1
len: 15
v_gene: TRBV18
CDR3aa: CASSTTFSPNTEAFF

j_gene: TRBJ2-5
len: 14
v_gene: TRBV20-1
CDR3aa: CSARSGGIGKTQYF

j_gene: TRBJ2-7
len: 13
v_gene: TRBV7-2
CDR3aa: CASSLFATYEQYF